The source of this T cell receptor beta chain is a study of blood T cells in healthy people across ages. General observations from the study: CMV infection status of these donors was not known.

This clonotype has a handful of counts. Its matching antigen is unknown. The use of a sample-barcoded 5' primer and a J-beta primer mix characterized a second PCR of roughly 6 to 12 cycles. TCRdb ran MiXCR on the 5' RACE reads and lists one entry per CDR3 protein. This sample carries around 1,000,000 distinct CDR3 sequences, 20% to 25% of them seen once, and the ten largest clones take around 0.7%. Each donor's blood draw was around 9.1 milliliters of peripheral blood. CDR3 length: 13 residues. CDR1 is MNHNS and CDR2 is SASEGT in the germline V gene. V was cut by 3 bases and J by 5 bases, with 7 bases left in between. These data also featured in a second study, about T cells of mothers and their children. This second study notes: RNA extracted was entirely used for cDNA synthesis, about 1.6 ug per 15 ul.

The rearrangement links TRBV6-1 to TRBJ1-4; no clear D gene. The origin of this receptor is a girl aged 2-9 years in good health. Sequencing input: blood. CDR3 protein: CASSDLGNEKLFF. CDR3 DNA: TGTGCCAGCAGTGATTTGGGAAATGAAAAACTGTTTTTT.